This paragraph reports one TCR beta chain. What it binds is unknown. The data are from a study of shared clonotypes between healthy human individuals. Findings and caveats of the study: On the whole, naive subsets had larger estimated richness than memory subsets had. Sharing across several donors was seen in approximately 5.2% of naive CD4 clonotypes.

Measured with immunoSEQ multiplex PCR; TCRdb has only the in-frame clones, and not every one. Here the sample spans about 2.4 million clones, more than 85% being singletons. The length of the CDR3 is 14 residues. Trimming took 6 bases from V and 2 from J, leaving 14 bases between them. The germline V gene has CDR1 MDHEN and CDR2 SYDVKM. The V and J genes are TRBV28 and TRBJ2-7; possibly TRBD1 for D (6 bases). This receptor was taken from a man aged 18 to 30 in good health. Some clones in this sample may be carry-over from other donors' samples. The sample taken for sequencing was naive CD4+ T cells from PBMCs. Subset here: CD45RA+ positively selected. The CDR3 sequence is CASRGAGWAYEQYF. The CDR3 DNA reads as TGTGCCAGCAGGGGGGCCGGGTGGGCCTACGAGCAGTACTTC.